This T cell receptor beta chain appears in the sequencing data of a study of cytomegalovirus exposure and HLA in healthy donors. In the case of this clone: Its antigen is currently unknown.

Study-wide points: TCR beta sequences reportedly predicted most subjects' HLA-A and HLA-B alleles accurately. The classifier reportedly diagnosed cytomegalovirus status with high specificity and sensitivity. In an earlier analysis, about 87% or about 30%: the productive usage of most TCR beta V segments. HLA alleles showed associations with 15,000 to 20,000 TCR beta sequences in a later analysis, at a 0.05 false discovery rate.

With 60 Vbeta and 13 Jbeta primers, the PCR was carried out. The repertoire was sequenced with immunoSEQ multiplex PCR; TCRdb's copy has only in-frame clones and lacks some. The repertoire holds around 200,000 clones, with 80% to 90% as singletons. The material sequenced was PBMCs. The clonotype originates from a girl aged 2 to 10 in good health and CMV-seropositive.

The CDR3 loop reads CASSPGTGDPHEQYF. CDR3 bases: TGTGCCAGCAGCCCCGGGACAGGGGATCCCCACGAGCAGTACTTC. The genes are TRBV5-6 and TRBJ2-7, with 10 bases that match TRBD1. CDR1 and CDR2 from the germline V gene are SGHDT and YYEEEE. J gave up 5 bases and V 4 bases, and 9 bases lay outside the gene matches. The CDR3 sequence is 15 residues long.